This TCR beta chain came from a study of blood T cell repertoires in COVID-19. Study summary: There were acute and convalescent COVID-19 samples, and they came from the United States, Italy and Spain.

Profiled with immunoSEQ multiplex PCR; TCRdb holds only in-frame clones, not every one. The table includes about 160,000 clones, roughly 80% detected once. The origin of this receptor is a man aged 60 to 69 with acute or convalescent COVID-19. Sequencing input: peripheral blood.

The CDR3 DNA sequence: TGTGCCAGCAGCTACGGGACAAAAAACTACGAGCAGTACTTC. Translation gives CASSYGTKNYEQYF. The V call is TRBV7-9, the J call TRBJ2-7; D is perhaps TRBD1 (6 bases). CDR1 and CDR2 (germline): SEHNR, FQNEAQ (reference sequence). CDR3 length equals 14 residues. V was shortened by 4 bases and J by 3 bases, with 13 bases between the two germline ends.